This TCR beta chain came from a study of regulatory T cells in long-lasting Graves disease. Study-level points and caveats: It was in persistent disease that TRBV28, TRBJ1-2 and TRBJ2-5 were favored.

V gave up 5 bases and J gave up 5 bases, with 16 bases separating them. There are 14 residues in the CDR3. Per germline, CDR1 SGHTA and CDR2 FQGNSA. To make TCR beta libraries, researchers used iRepertoire HTBI primers and Arm-PCR of CDR3 regions. TCRdb reprocessed the multiplex PCR reads with MiXCR, giving one entry per CDR3 protein. The sample has about 310,000 distinct CDR3 sequences, under 25% seen once; the top ten hold 56%. Described time point: persistent/refractory GD, antithyroid drugs over 5 years with positive TRAb. The TCR library was made from RNA extracted from PBMCs. This clonotype has more than one count but fewer than ten. Its antigen is currently unknown.

The sample in question was peripheral blood mononuclear cells (PBMCs), obtained when the disease was refractory, from a patient treated with antithyroid drugs. The genes are TRBV7-2 and TRBJ2-7, with unresolved D. The TCR comes from a female donor with Graves disease. CDR3 protein: CASSPLSDGDEQYF. In DNA, the CDR3 is TGTGCCAGCAGCCCGCTTAGTGATGGGGACGAGCAGTACTTC. Full variable domain (remainder filled in from reference TRBV7-2 and TRBJ2-7): GAGVSQSPSNKVTEKGKDVELRCDPISGHTALYWYRQSLGQGLEFLIYFQGNSAPDKSGLPSDRFSAERTGGSVSTLTIQRTQQEDSAVYLCASSPLSDGDEQYFGPGTRLTVT.